This T cell receptor beta chain was identified during a study of OX40 agonist ivuxolimab in advanced cancers. Background on the study: Patients undergoing dose escalation presented with hepatocellular carcinoma, melanoma, renal cell or head and neck cancer. Study results and caveats: CD8+ T cells averaged more expanded clones than CD4+. It was not determined which antigens were specifically recognized by the peripheral T cells that had undergone clonal expansion. Compared with others, partial responders at 0.1-3.0 mg/kg displayed clonal expansion among the lowest.

On this clone: Antigen unknown. This specimen includes other DNA sequences encoding the same CDR3.

Libraries were prepared by immunoSEQ multiplex PCR; TCRdb keeps only in-frame clonotypes and omits some of them. The sample has around 49,000 clones, 75% to 80% seen once. The CDR3 extends over 14 amino acids. V lost 1 base and J 5 bases, leaving 11 bases between the germline ends. Germline V gene data show CDR1 as SGHTA and CDR2 as FQGNSA. The chain recombines TRBV7-2 with TRBJ2-5, with a weak D call TRBD1 (6 bases). The clonotype comes from an adult with an advanced solid tumor such as melanoma, head and neck, liver or kidney cancer. Sequenced material: CD4+ or CD8+ T cells sorted from blood, taken in a trial of the OX40 agonist ivuxolimab. CDR3 protein: CASSLGGGGETQYF. CDR3 DNA sequence: TGTGCCAGCAGCTTAGGAGGGGGTGGGGAGACCCAGTACTTC.